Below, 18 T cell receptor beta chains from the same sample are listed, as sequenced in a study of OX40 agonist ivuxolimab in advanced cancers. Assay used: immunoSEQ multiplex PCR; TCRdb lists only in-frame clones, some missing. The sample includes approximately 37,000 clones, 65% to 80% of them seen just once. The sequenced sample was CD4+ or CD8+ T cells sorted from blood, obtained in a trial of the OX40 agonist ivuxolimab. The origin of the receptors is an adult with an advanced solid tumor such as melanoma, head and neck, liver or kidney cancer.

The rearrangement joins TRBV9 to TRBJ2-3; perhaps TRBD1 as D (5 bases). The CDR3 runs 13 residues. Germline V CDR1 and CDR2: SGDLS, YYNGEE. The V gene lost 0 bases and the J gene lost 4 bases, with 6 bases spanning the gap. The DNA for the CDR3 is TGTGCCAGCAGCGTAGAAGGGGCAGATACGCAGTATTTT. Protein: CASSVEGADTQYF.

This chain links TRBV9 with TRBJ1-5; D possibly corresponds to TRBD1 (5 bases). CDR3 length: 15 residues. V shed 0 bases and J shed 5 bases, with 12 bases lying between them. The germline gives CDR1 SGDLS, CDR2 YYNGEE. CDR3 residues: CASSVGDRRDQPQHF. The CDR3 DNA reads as TGTGCCAGCAGCGTAGGGGACCGAAGAGATCAGCCCCAGCATTTT.

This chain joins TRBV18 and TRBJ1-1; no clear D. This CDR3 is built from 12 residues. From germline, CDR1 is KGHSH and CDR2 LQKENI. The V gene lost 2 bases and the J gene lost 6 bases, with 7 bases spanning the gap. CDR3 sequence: CASSPVGPEAFF. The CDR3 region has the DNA TGTGCCAGCTCACCAGTTGGCCCTGAAGCTTTCTTT.

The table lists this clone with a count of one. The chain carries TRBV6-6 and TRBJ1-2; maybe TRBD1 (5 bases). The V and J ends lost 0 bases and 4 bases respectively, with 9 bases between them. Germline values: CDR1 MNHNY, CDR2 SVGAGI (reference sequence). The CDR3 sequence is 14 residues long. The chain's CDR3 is CASSYSSGRYGYTF. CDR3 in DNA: TGTGCCAGCAGTTACTCCTCAGGGCGCTATGGCTACACCTTC.

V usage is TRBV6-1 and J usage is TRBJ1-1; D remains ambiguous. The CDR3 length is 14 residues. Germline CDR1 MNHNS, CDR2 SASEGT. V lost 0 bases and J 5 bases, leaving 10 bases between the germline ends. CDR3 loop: CASSEASRRTEAFF. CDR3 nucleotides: TGTGCCAGCAGTGAAGCTTCCAGGAGGACTGAAGCTTTCTTT.

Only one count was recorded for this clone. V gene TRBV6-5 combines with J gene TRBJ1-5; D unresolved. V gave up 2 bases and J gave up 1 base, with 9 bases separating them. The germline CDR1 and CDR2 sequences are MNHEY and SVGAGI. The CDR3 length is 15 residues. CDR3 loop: CASSYSRSSNQPQHF. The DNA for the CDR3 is TGTGCCAGCAGTTACAGTCGAAGCAGCAATCAGCCCCAGCATTTT.

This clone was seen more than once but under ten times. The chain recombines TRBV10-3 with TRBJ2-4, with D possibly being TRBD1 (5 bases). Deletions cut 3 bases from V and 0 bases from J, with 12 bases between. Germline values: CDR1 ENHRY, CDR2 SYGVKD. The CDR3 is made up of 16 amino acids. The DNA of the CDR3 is TGTGCCATCAGTGACCAATTGACAGAAGCCAAAAACATTCAGTACTTC. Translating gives CAISDQLTEAKNIQYF.

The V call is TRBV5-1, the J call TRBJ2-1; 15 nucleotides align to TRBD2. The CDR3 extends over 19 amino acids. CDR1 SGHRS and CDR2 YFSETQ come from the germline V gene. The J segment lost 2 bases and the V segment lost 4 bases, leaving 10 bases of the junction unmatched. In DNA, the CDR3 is TGCGCCAGCAGCACCTTCGGGACTAGCGGGGGGTCCACCTACAATGAGCAGTTCTTC. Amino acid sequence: CASSTFGTSGGSTYNEQFF.

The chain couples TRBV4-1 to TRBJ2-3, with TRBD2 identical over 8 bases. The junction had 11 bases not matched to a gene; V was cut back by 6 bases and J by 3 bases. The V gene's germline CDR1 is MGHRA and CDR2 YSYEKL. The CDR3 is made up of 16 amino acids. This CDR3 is CASSLGGASGTDTQYF. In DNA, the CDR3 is TGCGCCAGCAGTCTCGGGGGGGCCTCGGGTACAGATACGCAGTATTTT.

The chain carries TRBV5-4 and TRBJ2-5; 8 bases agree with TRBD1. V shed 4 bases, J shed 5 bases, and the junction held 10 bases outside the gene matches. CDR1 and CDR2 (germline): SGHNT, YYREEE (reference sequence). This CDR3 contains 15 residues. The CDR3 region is CASSNRGQGAETQYF. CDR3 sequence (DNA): TGTGCCAGCAGCAACCGCGGACAGGGCGCGGAGACCCAGTACTTC.

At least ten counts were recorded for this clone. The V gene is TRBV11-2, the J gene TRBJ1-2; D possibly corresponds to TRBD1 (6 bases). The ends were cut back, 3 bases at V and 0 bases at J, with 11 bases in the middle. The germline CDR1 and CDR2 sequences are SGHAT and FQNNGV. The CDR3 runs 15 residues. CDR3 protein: CASSLGHPTNYGYTF. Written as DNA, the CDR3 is TGTGCCAGCAGCTTGGGACACCCGACTAACTATGGCTACACCTTC.

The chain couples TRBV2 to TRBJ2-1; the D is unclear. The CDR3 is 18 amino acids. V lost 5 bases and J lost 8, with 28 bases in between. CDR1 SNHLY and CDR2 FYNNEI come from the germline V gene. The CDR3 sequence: CASSTLSGTSPHVDEQFF. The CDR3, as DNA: TGTGCCAGCAGTACCCTAAGTGGTACGAGTCCCCATGTGGATGAGCAGTTCTTC.

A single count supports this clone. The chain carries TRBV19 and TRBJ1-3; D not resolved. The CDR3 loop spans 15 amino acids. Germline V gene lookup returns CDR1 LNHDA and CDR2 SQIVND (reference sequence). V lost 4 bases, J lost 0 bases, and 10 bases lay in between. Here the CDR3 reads CASSNTMASGNTIYF. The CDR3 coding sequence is TGTGCCAGTAGTAATACTATGGCCTCTGGAAACACCATATATTTT.

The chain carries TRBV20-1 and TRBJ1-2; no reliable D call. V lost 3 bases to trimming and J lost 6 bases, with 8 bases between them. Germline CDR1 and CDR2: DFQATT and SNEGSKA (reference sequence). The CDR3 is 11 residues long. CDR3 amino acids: CSASIRNGYTF. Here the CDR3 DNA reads TGCAGTGCTAGTATAAGGAATGGCTACACCTTC.

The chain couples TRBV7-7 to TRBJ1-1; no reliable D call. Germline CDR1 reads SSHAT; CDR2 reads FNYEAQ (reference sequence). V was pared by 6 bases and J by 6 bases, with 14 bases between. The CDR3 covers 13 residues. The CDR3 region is CASSRSSGAEAFF. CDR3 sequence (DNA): TGTGCCAGCAGTCGGTCGAGTGGTGCTGAAGCTTTCTTT.

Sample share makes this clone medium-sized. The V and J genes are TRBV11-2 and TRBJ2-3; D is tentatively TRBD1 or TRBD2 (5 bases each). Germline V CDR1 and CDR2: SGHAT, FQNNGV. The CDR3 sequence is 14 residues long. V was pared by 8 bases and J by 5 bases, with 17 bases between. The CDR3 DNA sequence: TGTGCCAGCGGACTGGTAGGGGCCCGAGATACGCAGTATTTT. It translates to CASGLVGARDTQYF.

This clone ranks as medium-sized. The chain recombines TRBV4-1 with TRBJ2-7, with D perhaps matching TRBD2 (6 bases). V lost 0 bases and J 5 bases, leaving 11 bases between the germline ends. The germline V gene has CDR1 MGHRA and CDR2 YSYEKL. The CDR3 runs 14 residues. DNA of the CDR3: TGCGCCAGCAGCCAAGAGCCGGGGGTCGACGAGCAGTACTTC. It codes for CASSQEPGVDEQYF.

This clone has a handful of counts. The CDR3 bases are TGTGCCAGCAGCTCCCCGACAGGGTCAGGGGAAAAACTGTTTTTT. It codes for CASSSPTGSGEKLFF. The chain combines TRBV5-4 with TRBJ1-4, with TRBD1 matching over 7 bases. V lost 3 bases, J lost 8 bases, and 10 bases stayed unmatched. Germline CDR1 SGHNT, CDR2 YYREEE (reference sequence). The CDR3 consists of 15 residues.